This T cell receptor beta chain stems from a study of spatial heterogeneity in lung cancer. This clonotype was detected ten times or more. This sample's time point: sample taken at primary tumor resection. In each case, whole RNA from tumor, nontumor lung or frozen PBMC was sequenced unsorted. V lost 5 bases to trimming and J lost 0 bases, with 10 bases between them. Per germline, CDR1 LNHDA and CDR2 SQIVND (reference sequence). CDR3 size: 14 residues. Every TCR cDNA molecule bore a unique molecular identifier. TCRdb used MiXCR to reprocess the 5' RACE reads, holding one entry per CDR3 protein. The data contain around 48,000 distinct CDR3 sequences, about 5.8% of them seen just once; the ten biggest clones take up 11%.

Specimen: PBMCs, collected at surgery. The receptor was derived from a male donor with early-stage non-small cell lung cancer. The J gene is TRBJ2-5, the V gene TRBV19, with D perhaps TRBD1 (6 bases). The CDR3 DNA is TGTGCCAGTAGTTTCCGGGACAACCAAGAGACCCAGTACTTC. Translation gives CASSFRDNQETQYF.